The clone carrying this TCR beta chain occurred many times. Its antigen remains unknown. Germline V lookup: CDR1 SNHLY, CDR2 FYNNEI. This CDR3 contains 16 residues. J gave up 2 bases and V 7 bases, and 7 bases lay outside the gene matches. This entry is derived from a study of CD8 T cells in ankylosing spondylitis. TCRdb used MiXCR to reprocess the 5' RACE reads, holding one entry per CDR3 protein. The repertoire holds tens of thousands of distinct CDR3 sequences, with about 6.8% as singletons. The study, taken as a whole, reports: Some of the motif variants had earlier been found in reactive arthritis patients' fluid and blood. It appeared that ankylosing spondylitis blood was characterized by a TCR beta motif of several highly homologous variants.

The rearrangement uses TRBV2 and TRBJ2-5, with TRBD2 matching over 13 bases. The receptor was isolated from a male donor with ankylosing spondylitis or in good health (not recorded which). Specimen: blood, either unsorted or a sorted T cell fraction (not recorded which). CDR3 in DNA: TGTGCCAGCAAAACAGCGGGACTAGCGGGGCAAGAGACCCAGTACTTC. Its protein product is CASKTAGLAGQETQYF.